What follows are 17 T cell receptor beta chains derived from one specimen sequenced in a study of blood T cell repertoires in COVID-19. Produced via immunoSEQ multiplex PCR; TCRdb's table is partial and in-frame only. The repertoire holds roughly 110,000 clones, around nine tenths seen once, with less than 8.5% in the top ten. Material for sequencing was peripheral blood. These receptors all stem from a woman aged 70-85 years who had recovered from COVID-19.

This rearrangement joins TRBV28 to TRBJ2-1, with 10 bases fitting TRBD2. V gave up 1 base and J gave up 8 bases; unmatched junction bases: 8. Germline-derived CDR1 and CDR2 are MDHEN and SYDVKM. This CDR3 is 16 amino acids long. The CDR3 DNA follows: TGTGCCAGCAGTTTATTTGCTAGCGGGGGTTTAGATGAGCAGTTCTTC. Protein: CASSLFASGGLDEQFF.

The CDR3 is CAWKGRGATNEKLFF. Written as DNA, the CDR3 is TGTGCCTGGAAGGGCAGGGGGGCAACTAATGAAAAACTGTTTTTT. The chain is built from TRBV30 and TRBJ1-4; 7 nucleotides agree with TRBD1. CDR1 is GTSNPN, CDR2 SVGIG, per germline (reference sequence). Trimming cost V 4 bases and J 0 bases; bases outside gene matches: 5. This CDR3 contains 15 residues.

Remarks on this clone: Other DNA sequences from this sample encode an identical CDR3 as well. The gene calls are TRBV24-1 and TRBJ2-1; TRBD2 aligns across 8 bases. There are 14 residues in the CDR3. Trimming removed 9 bases from V and 4 bases from J; junction bases left unmatched: 7. The germline gives CDR1 KGHDR, CDR2 SFDVKD. The CDR3 is CATGLAGSYNEQFF. CDR3 DNA sequence: TGTGCCACCGGACTAGCAGGAAGTTACAATGAGCAGTTCTTC.

The rearrangement uses TRBV5-1 and TRBJ2-1; maybe TRBD1 (5 bases). CDR3 size: 15 residues. Germline V gene data show CDR1 as SGHRS and CDR2 as YFSETQ. Trimming stripped 5 bases from V and 4 bases from J, with 16 bases between. The CDR3 loop is CASRGQSGPYNEQFF. The CDR3 bases are TGCGCCAGCAGGGGTCAGTCAGGGCCATACAATGAGCAGTTCTTC. The full variable domain, in which reference TRBV5-1 and TRBJ2-1 provide the parts outside the CDR3, is KAGVTQTPRYLIKTRGQQVTLSCSPISGHRSVSWYQQTPGQGLQFLFEYFSETQRNKGNFPGRFSGRQFSNSRSEMNVSTLELGDSALYLCASRGQSGPYNEQFFGPGTRLTVL.

This clone has just a few counts. This rearrangement joins TRBV7-8 to TRBJ1-6; a possible D gene is TRBD1 (6 bases). The V gene lost 1 base and the J gene lost 9 bases, with 13 bases spanning the gap. CDR1 and CDR2 (germline): SGHVS, FQNEAQ. The CDR3 is 15 residues long. The CDR3 protein is CASSLGRGMSSPLHF. The CDR3 DNA follows: TGTGCCAGCAGCTTAGGCAGGGGAATGAGTTCACCCCTCCACTTT.

J is TRBJ2-2 and V is TRBV7-9, with 13 nucleotides matching TRBD2. J lost 4 bases, V lost 5 bases, and 7 bases had no gene match. Germline CDR1 and CDR2: SEHNR and FQNEAQ (reference sequence). The CDR3 runs to 17 residues. The CDR3 region is CASSPLTSGGRTGELFF. CDR3 nucleotide sequence: TGTGCCAGCAGCCCCCTGACTAGCGGGGGGCGCACCGGGGAGCTGTTTTTT.

The V call is TRBV18, the J call TRBJ2-7; no firm D call. CDR1 KGHSH and CDR2 LQKENI come from the germline V gene. CDR3 length: 12 amino acids. Trimming removed 6 bases from V and 0 bases from J, with 6 bases in between. CDR3 nucleotides: TGTGCCAGCTCGCCTAGCTCCTACGAGCAGTACTTC. Amino acids: CASSPSSYEQYF.

The chain has TRBV3-1 (or the pseudogene TRBV3-2) and TRBJ1-3; D gene uncertain. The CDR3 contains 13 residues. Germline V lookup: CDR1 LGHDT, CDR2 YNNKEL (reference sequence). V lost 4 bases to trimming and J lost 4 bases, with 8 bases between them. The DNA for the CDR3 is TGTGCCAGCAGCCCCCGAGGCGGAAACACCATATATTTT. Amino acids: CASSPRGGNTIYF.

The sample holds a few counts of this clone. Here the CDR3 DNA reads TGTGCCAGCAGTTTTGGGACAGGGCGCTATGGCTACACCTTC. Residues: CASSFGTGRYGYTF. The chain links TRBV28 to TRBJ1-2; 9 bases fit TRBD1. This CDR3 has 14 residues. From germline, CDR1 is MDHEN and CDR2 SYDVKM. After removal of 3 bases from V and 4 bases from J, the junction contained 3 bases not matched to a gene.

The chain employs TRBV5-1 and TRBJ1-1; 9 positions match TRBD1. The V segment lost 4 bases and the J segment 1 base; nucleotides outside the gene matches: 8. The CDR3 is 16 residues long. Germline V gene lookup returns CDR1 SGHRS and CDR2 YFSETQ. CDR3 protein: CASSVTGGRQNTEAFF. Here the CDR3 DNA reads TGCGCCAGCAGCGTTACAGGGGGCCGACAGAACACTGAAGCTTTCTTT.

This chain uses TRBV18 with TRBJ2-2, with D possibly being TRBD1 (5 bases). Trimming took 3 bases from V and 4 from J, leaving 12 bases between them. The germline CDR1 and CDR2 sequences are KGHSH and LQKENI. This CDR3 contains 15 residues. The CDR3 bases are TGTGCCAGCTCACCCACAGGAGTAACCACCGGGGAGCTGTTTTTT. This sequence encodes CASSPTGVTTGELFF.

The chain combines TRBV9 with TRBJ1-2; 7 bases line up with TRBD1. CDR1 SGDLS and CDR2 YYNGEE come from the germline V gene. This CDR3 is built from 14 residues. With V trimmed by 3 bases and J by 5 bases, 7 bases remained unmatched. CDR3 coding DNA: TGTGCCAGCAGCGCAGGGACAGCGGCGTATGGCTACACCTTC. Translated: CASSAGTAAYGYTF.

V usage is TRBV6-1 and J usage is TRBJ2-5; 7 bases are a match to TRBD1. There are 16 residues in the CDR3. V trimming: 3 bases; J trimming: 3 bases; junction bases outside the gene matches: 10. Germline V gene data show CDR1 as MNHNS and CDR2 as SASEGT. This chain's CDR3 is CASSDRQGFGEETQYF. The CDR3 DNA reads TGTGCCAGCAGTGACCGACAGGGTTTCGGGGAAGAGACCCAGTACTTC.

The chain carries TRBV28 and TRBJ2-1, with D uncertain. Germline-derived CDR1 and CDR2 are MDHEN and SYDVKM. V was clipped by 5 bases and J by 8 bases, with 10 bases between them. The CDR3 covers 12 residues. The CDR3 loop reads CASSPLFHEQFF. In nucleotides, the CDR3 is TGTGCCAGCAGTCCTCTTTTCCATGAGCAGTTCTTC.

The gene calls are TRBV28 and TRBJ2-3, with 9 positions matching TRBD2. There are 15 residues in the CDR3. The trim removed 4 bases at V and 4 bases at J, leaving 6 bases unmatched. In germline, CDR1 is MDHEN, CDR2 SYDVKM. CDR3 region: CASSSPREGSDTQYF. CDR3 DNA sequence: TGTGCCAGCAGTTCCCCGCGGGAGGGATCAGATACGCAGTATTTT.

The V and J genes are TRBV5-4 and TRBJ2-1, with 13 bases matching TRBD2. Germline V lookup: CDR1 SGHNT, CDR2 YYREEE (reference sequence). The CDR3 covers 18 residues. With 4 bases clipped from V and 5 bases from J, the junction kept 12 bases outside the gene matches. CDR3 bases: TGTGCCAGCAGCCAACGTACGGGGGGACTAGCGGGACACAATGAGCAGTTCTTC. Translating it yields CASSQRTGGLAGHNEQFF.

The V gene is TRBV9, the J gene TRBJ2-1; 8 bases are a match to TRBD1. Trimming at V came to 4 bases and at J to 8 bases, leaving 17 bases not matched to a gene. Germline V CDR1 and CDR2: SGDLS, YYNGEE. This CDR3 spans 17 amino acids. The CDR3: CASSPRWGQATNDEQFF. In DNA form, the CDR3 reads TGTGCCAGCAGCCCCCGGTGGGGACAGGCGACAAACGATGAGCAGTTCTTC.